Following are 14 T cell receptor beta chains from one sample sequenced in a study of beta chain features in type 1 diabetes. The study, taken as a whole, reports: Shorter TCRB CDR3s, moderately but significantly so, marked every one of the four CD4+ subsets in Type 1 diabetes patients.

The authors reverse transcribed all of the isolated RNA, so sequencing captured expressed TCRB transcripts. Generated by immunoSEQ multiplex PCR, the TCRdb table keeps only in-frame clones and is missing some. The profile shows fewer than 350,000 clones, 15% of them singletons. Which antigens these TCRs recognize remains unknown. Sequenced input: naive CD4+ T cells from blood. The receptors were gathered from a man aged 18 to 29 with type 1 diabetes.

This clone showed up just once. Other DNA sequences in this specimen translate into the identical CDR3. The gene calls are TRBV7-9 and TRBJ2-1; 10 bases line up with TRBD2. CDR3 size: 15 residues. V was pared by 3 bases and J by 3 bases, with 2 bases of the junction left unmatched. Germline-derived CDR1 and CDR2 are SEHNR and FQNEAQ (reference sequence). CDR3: CASSLLAGVYNEQFF. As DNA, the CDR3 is TGTGCCAGCAGCTTGCTAGCGGGAGTCTACAATGAGCAGTTCTTC.

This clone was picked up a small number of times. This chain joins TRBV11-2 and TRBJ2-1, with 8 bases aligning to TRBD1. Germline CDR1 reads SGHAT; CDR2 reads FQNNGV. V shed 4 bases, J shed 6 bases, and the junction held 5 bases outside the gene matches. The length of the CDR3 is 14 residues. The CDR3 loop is CASSSLDRVNEQFF. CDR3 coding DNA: TGTGCCAGCAGCTCCTTGGACAGGGTCAATGAGCAGTTCTTC. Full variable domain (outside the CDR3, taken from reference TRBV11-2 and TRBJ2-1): EAGVAQSPRYKIIEKRQSVAFWCNPISGHATLYWYQQILGQGPKLLIQFQNNGVVDDSQLPKDRFSAERLKGVDSTLKIQPAKLEDSAVYLCASSSLDRVNEQFFGPGTRLTVL.

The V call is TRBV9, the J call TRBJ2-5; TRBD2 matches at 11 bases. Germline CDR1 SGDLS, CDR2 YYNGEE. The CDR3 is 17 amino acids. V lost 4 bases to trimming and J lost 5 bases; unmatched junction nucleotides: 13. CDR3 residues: CASSSRLAGSTGETQYF. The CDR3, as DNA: TGTGCCAGCAGCTCTCGACTAGCGGGGTCAACAGGGGAGACCCAGTACTTC.

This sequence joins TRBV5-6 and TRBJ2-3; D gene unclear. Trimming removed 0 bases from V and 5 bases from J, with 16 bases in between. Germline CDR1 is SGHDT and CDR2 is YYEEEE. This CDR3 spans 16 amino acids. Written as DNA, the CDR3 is TGTGCCAGCAGCTTGGGGGTTCGGGTTTACGGAGATACGCAGTATTTT. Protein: CASSLGVRVYGDTQYF.

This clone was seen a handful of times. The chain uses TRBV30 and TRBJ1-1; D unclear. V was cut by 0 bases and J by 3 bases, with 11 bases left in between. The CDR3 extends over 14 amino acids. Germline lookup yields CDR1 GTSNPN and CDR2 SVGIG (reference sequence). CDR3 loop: CAWSVLLSDTEAFF. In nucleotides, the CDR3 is TGTGCCTGGAGTGTACTCCTTTCTGACACTGAAGCTTTCTTT.

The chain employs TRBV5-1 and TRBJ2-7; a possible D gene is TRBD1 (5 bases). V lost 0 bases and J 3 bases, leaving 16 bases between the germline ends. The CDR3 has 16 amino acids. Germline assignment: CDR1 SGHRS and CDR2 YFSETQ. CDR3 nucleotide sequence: TGCGCCAGCAGCTTGGGACAGCTGCTCAGTGGCTACGAGCAGTACTTC. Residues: CASSLGQLLSGYEQYF. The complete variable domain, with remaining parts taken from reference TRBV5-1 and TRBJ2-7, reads KAGVTQTPRYLIKTRGQQVTLSCSPISGHRSVSWYQQTPGQGLQFLFEYFSETQRNKGNFPGRFSGRQFSNSRSEMNVSTLELGDSALYLCASSLGQLLSGYEQYFGPGTRLTVT.

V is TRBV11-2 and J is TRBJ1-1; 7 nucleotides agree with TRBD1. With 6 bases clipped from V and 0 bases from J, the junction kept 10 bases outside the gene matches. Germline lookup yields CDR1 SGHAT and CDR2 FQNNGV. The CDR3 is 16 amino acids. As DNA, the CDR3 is TGTGCCAGCAGGAGAAGAACAGGGGAAATGAACACTGAAGCTTTCTTT. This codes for CASRRRTGEMNTEAFF.

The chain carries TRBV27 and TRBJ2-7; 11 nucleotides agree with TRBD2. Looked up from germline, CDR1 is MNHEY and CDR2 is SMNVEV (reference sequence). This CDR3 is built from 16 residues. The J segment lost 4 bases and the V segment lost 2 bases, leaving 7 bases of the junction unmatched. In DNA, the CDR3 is TGTGCCAGCAGTTTAGACCTAGCGGGGGGTTCGTACGAGCAGTACTTC. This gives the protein CASSLDLAGGSYEQYF.

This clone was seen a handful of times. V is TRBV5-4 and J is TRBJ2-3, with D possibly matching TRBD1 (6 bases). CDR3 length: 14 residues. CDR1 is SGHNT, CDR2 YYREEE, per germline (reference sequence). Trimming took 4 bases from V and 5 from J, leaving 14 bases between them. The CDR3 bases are TGTGCCAGCAGCCAGTATGTACAGGGAGATACGCAGTATTTT. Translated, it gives CASSQYVQGDTQYF.

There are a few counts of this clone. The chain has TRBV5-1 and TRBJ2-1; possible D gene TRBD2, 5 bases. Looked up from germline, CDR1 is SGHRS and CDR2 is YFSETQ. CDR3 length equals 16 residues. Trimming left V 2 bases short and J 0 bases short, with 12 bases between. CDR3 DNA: TGCGCCAGCAGCTTAACTCTTGGGAGCTCCTACAATGAGCAGTTCTTC. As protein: CASSLTLGSSYNEQFF. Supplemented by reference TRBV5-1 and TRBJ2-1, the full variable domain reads KAGVTQTPRYLIKTRGQQVTLSCSPISGHRSVSWYQQTPGQGLQFLFEYFSETQRNKGNFPGRFSGRQFSNSRSEMNVSTLELGDSALYLCASSLTLGSSYNEQFFGPGTRLTVL.

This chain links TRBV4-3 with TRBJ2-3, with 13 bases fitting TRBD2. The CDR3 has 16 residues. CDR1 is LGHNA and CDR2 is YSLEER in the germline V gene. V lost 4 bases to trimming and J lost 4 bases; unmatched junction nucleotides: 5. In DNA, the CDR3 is TGCGCCAGCAGCCGCGCCGGGACTAGCGGGGCAGATACGCAGTATTTT. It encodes CASSRAGTSGADTQYF.

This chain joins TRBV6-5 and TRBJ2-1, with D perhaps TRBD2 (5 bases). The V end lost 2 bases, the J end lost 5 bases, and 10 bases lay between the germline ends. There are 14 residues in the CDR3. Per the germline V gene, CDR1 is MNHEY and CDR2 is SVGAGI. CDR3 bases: TGTGCCAGCAGTTACGCGGGCCGACACAATGAGCAGTTCTTC. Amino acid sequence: CASSYAGRHNEQFF.

The CDR3 DNA follows: TGTGCCAGCAGCACCGGACAGGGAACCTACGAGCAGTACTTC. Its protein is CASSTGQGTYEQYF. The rearrangement joins TRBV6-6 to TRBJ2-7; TRBD1 aligns across 8 bases. In germline, CDR1 is MNHNY, CDR2 SVGAGI (reference sequence). V lost 6 bases and J lost 2; bases outside the gene matches: 6. This CDR3 has 14 amino acids.

CDR3 DNA: TGTGCCATCAGTCAAAGGGGGACAGGGATGAACACTGAAGCTTTCTTT. It codes for CAISQRGTGMNTEAFF. This chain uses TRBV10-3 with TRBJ1-1, with 9 bases identical to TRBD1. Germline trimming cut 5 bases from V and 0 bases from J; bases unmatched to any gene: 7. Looked up from germline, CDR1 is ENHRY and CDR2 is SYGVKD. CDR3 length: 16 residues.